This T cell receptor beta chain was recorded in a study of CDR3 diversity in severe acne. There are 15 residues in the CDR3. Per the germline V gene, CDR1 is SEHNR and CDR2 is FQNEAQ (reference sequence). Trimming removed 5 bases from V and 3 bases from J, with 15 bases in between. Using its own MiXCR run on the PCR reads, TCRdb lists one record per CDR3 protein. The sample holds roughly 93,000 distinct CDR3 sequences; about half are singletons and the top ten take around a tenth. This clonotype was seen more than once but under ten times. A much bigger clone sits one base away, suggesting this may be a read error.

This sequence was found in a male donor with severe acne vulgaris. Sequencing input: blood. The J gene is TRBJ2-3, the V gene TRBV7-9, with D tentatively TRBD1 or TRBD2 (5 bases each). The CDR3, as DNA: TGTGCCAGCAGCGTACCGAGGGGCCGGACAGATACGCAGTATTTT. Translating gives CASSVPRGRTDTQYF. The variable domain in full, completed from reference TRBV7-9 and TRBJ2-3, reads DTGVSQNPRHKITKRGQNVTFRCDPISEHNRLYWYRQTLGQGPEFLTYFQNEAQLEKSRLLSDRFSAERPKGSFSTLEIQRTEQGDSAMYLCASSVPRGRTDTQYFGPGTRLTVL.